Listed below are T cell receptor beta chains from one sample, sequenced in a study of CD8+ T cells in alopecia areata. Using immunoSEQ multiplex PCR, the repertoire was profiled, and TCRdb retains in-frame clones only, with some absent. Here the sample spans under 250,000 clones, 50% to 70% being singletons. Here the sequenced sample was CD4+ T cells sorted from blood, taken at week 4, from a patient treated with tofacitinib. These receptors all stem from a human donor with alopecia areata. Each CDR3 is given with its conserved first and last residue. D genes are given only for firm matches. The size entry is marked missing in some rows and otherwise reads once, few, many or a size class.

CASSEESNQPQHF	TGTGCCAGCAGTGAGGAGAGCAATCAGCCCCAGCATTTT	TRBV2	TRBJ1-5	once	-
CASSVAADLNSPLHF	TGTGCCAGCAGCGTAGCTGCGGACCTTAATTCACCCCTCCACTTT	TRBV9	TRBJ1-6	once	-
CASSLGTGRETQYF	TGTGCCAGCAGCTTAGGAACAGGGCGGGAGACCCAGTACTTC	TRBV11-1	TRBJ2-5	-	-
CASSQDAARPGELFF	TGCGCCAGCAGCCAAGATGCGGCTAGACCCGGGGAGCTGTTTTTT	TRBV4-3	TRBJ2-2	-	-
CASTSQGNQPQHF	TGTGCCAGCACTTCCCAAGGCAATCAGCCCCAGCATTTT	TRBV6-6	TRBJ1-5	few	-
CASSEAIVPTYTF	TGTGCCAGCAGTGAAGCGATCGTACCGACTTACACCTTC	TRBV6-1	TRBJ1-2	-	-
CAWSVRVHEGYTF	TGTGCCTGGAGTGTACGGGTTCACGAAGGCTACACCTTC	TRBV30	TRBJ1-2	-	-
CSVANRPGYEQYF	TGCAGCGTTGCCAACAGGCCGGGCTACGAGCAGTACTTC	TRBV29-1	TRBJ2-7	-	-
CASSPGTALQYF	TGTGCCAGCAGCCCAGGGACAGCCCTTCAGTACTTC	TRBV11-2	TRBJ2-5	-	TRBD1
CAWSVPGEGAIHYGYTF	TGTGCCTGGAGTGTACCTGGGGAGGGGGCAATACACTATGGCTACACCTTC	TRBV30	TRBJ1-2	-	TRBD1
CASSRETGPFDNEQFF	TGTGCCAGCAGCCGCGAGACAGGGCCCTTTGACAATGAGCAGTTCTTC	TRBV2	TRBJ2-1	-	TRBD1
CAWSRDTEAFF	TGTGCCTGGAGTCGGGACACTGAAGCTTTCTTT	TRBV30	TRBJ1-1	few	-
CASSQAVGDRDLSEQFF	TGCGCCAGCAGCCAGGCTGTCGGGGACAGGGATTTGAGTGAGCAGTTCTTC	TRBV4-3	TRBJ2-1	-	TRBD1
CACRNVRTVGNEQFF	TGTGCCTGCCGTAACGTACGGACTGTCGGCAATGAGCAGTTCTTC	TRBV30	TRBJ2-1	-	-
CASSEQDSLRQFF	TGTGCCAGCAGTGAACAGGACAGTCTTAGGCAGTTCTTC	TRBV25-1	TRBJ2-1	-	-
CSVGEGADQPQHF	TGCAGCGTTGGAGAGGGGGCCGATCAGCCCCAGCATTTT	TRBV29-1	TRBJ1-5	-	TRBD1
CASSPQTGDPLSALHF	TGTGCCAGCAGCCCCCAGACAGGTGATCCCCTTTCGGCCCTCCACTTT	TRBV9	TRBJ1-6	-	-
CASSYWTGSGANVLTF	TGTGCCAGCAGTTACTGGACCGGCTCTGGGGCCAACGTCCTGACTTTC	TRBV6-5	TRBJ2-6	-	-
CASSYEGTNTEAFF	TGTGCCAGCAGTTACGAGGGAACGAACACTGAAGCTTTCTTT	TRBV6-5	TRBJ1-1	few	-
CSARDPVEGYF	TGCAGTGCTAGAGATCCTGTGGAGGGTTACTTC	TRBV20-1	TRBJ1-2	-	-
CASSLDTGGVWQHF	TGTGCCAGCAGCTTAGATACAGGGGGCGTTTGGCAGCATTTT	TRBV7-8	TRBJ1-5	-	TRBD1
CSVEPLAGGHNEQFF	TGCAGCGTTGAACCGCTAGCGGGGGGCCACAATGAGCAGTTCTTC	TRBV29-1	TRBJ2-1	few	TRBD2
CSVRTGDMNTEAFF	TGCAGCGTTCGGACAGGGGACATGAACACTGAAGCTTTCTTT	TRBV29-1	TRBJ1-1	-	TRBD1
CASSSGLAGGQRTDTQYF	TGTGCCAGCAGCTCGGGACTAGCGGGGGGCCAACGCACAGATACGCAGTATTTT	TRBV7-9	TRBJ2-3	-	TRBD2
CASSIAVQAYQPQHF	TGTGCCAGTAGCATAGCGGTCCAGGCTTATCAGCCCCAGCATTTT	TRBV19	TRBJ1-5	-	-
CASSLHYGGWEQFF	TGCGCCAGCAGCCTTCACTACGGAGGATGGGAGCAGTTCTTC	TRBV4-3	TRBJ2-1	-	-
CASSPQQGNYGYTF	TGTGCCAGCAGCCCCCAACAGGGAAACTATGGCTACACCTTC	TRBV5-6	TRBJ1-2	-	-
CAWSADRGYEQYF	TGTGCCTGGAGTGCTGACAGGGGGTACGAGCAGTACTTC	TRBV30	TRBJ2-7	-	TRBD1
CAWSDRGRGTEAFF	TGTGCCTGGAGTGACAGGGGGAGAGGCACTGAAGCTTTCTTT	TRBV30	TRBJ1-1	-	TRBD1
CSVSSGSTTDTQYF	TGCAGCGTCTCTAGCGGATCCACCACAGATACGCAGTATTTT	TRBV29-1	TRBJ2-3	-	TRBD2
CSAFGQGESYEQYF	TGCAGCGCTTTTGGACAGGGGGAGTCCTACGAGCAGTACTTC	TRBV29-1	TRBJ2-7	-	TRBD1
CASRTSGTGVGTQYF	TGCGCCAGCAGAACATCCGGGACCGGCGTGGGGACCCAGTACTTC	TRBV5-1	TRBJ2-5	-	-
CASSLAKGDGYTF	TGCGCCAGCAGCTTGGCAAAGGGGGATGGCTACACCTTC	TRBV5-1	TRBJ1-2	-	-
CASTTRMNTGELFF	TGTGCCAGCACCACAAGGATGAACACCGGGGAGCTGTTTTTT	TRBV7-2	TRBJ2-2	-	-
CAISEGTSGGNIQYF	TGTGCCATCAGTGAAGGGACTAGCGGGGGAAACATTCAGTACTTC	TRBV10-3	TRBJ2-4	-	TRBD2
CSVSGRWTEAFF	TGCAGCGTTTCAGGGAGATGGACTGAAGCTTTCTTT	TRBV29-1	TRBJ1-1	few	-
CAWGRRYGYTF	TGTGCCTGGGGGCGTCGGTATGGCTACACCTTC	TRBV30	TRBJ1-2	once	-
CAAGDSYNGYTF	TGTGCTGCGGGAGACAGTTACAATGGCTACACCTTC	TRBV25-1	TRBJ1-2	-	-
CASSSRVAGARGIQYF	TGTGCCAGCAGCTCCCGGGTAGCGGGGGCCCGAGGCATTCAGTACTTC	TRBV7-8	TRBJ2-4	-	TRBD2
CASSEDRTTYEQYF	TGTGCCAGCAGCGAGGACAGGACGACCTACGAGCAGTACTTC	TRBV9	TRBJ2-7	-	TRBD1
CASSLGQLSTDTQYF	TGCGCCAGCAGCTTGGGGCAGCTAAGCACAGATACGCAGTATTTT	TRBV5-1	TRBJ2-3	-	-
CASSPTLDRGNSPLHF	TGCGCCAGCAGCCCTACTCTGGACAGGGGAAATTCACCCCTCCACTTT	TRBV5-1	TRBJ1-6	-	TRBD1
CASSQPEARCDSYEQYF	TGCGCCAGCAGCCAACCCGAGGCTCGGTGCGACAGCTACGAGCAGTACTTC	TRBV4-3	TRBJ2-7	-	-
CSVEGGRGARNEQFF	TGCAGCGTTGAAGGGGGTCGGGGGGCGCGTAATGAGCAGTTCTTC	TRBV29-1	TRBJ2-1	-	-
CASSVGPSGLAGVEQYF	TGCGCCAGCAGTGTGGGGCCCTCGGGGCTAGCGGGGGTCGAGCAGTACTTC	TRBV10-2	TRBJ2-7	-	TRBD2
CASSSTSGGTDTQYF	TGTGCCAGCAGCTCGACTAGCGGGGGCACAGATACGCAGTATTTT	TRBV7-2	TRBJ2-3	-	TRBD2
CASSPGLAANTGELFF	TGTGCCAGCAGCCCCGGACTTGCGGCGAACACCGGGGAGCTGTTTTTT	TRBV7-9	TRBJ2-2	-	-
CASSQDWGQQRSQYF	TGCGCCAGCAGCCAAGACTGGGGACAACAGCGGTCGCAGTATTTT	TRBV4-3	TRBJ2-3	-	-
CAWSTAQGGNQPQHF	TGTGCCTGGAGCACAGCCCAGGGGGGCAATCAGCCCCAGCATTTT	TRBV30	TRBJ1-5	-	TRBD1
CASSPRRDSEQYF	TGTGCCAGCAGCCCTCGACGGGACTCCGAGCAGTACTTC	TRBV7-9	TRBJ2-7	-	-
CASSFFGQETQYF	TGCGCCAGCAGCTTTTTTGGCCAAGAGACCCAGTACTTC	TRBV5-1	TRBJ2-5	-	-
CAWSAGTINQPQHF	TGTGCCTGGAGTGCCGGGACTATCAATCAGCCCCAGCATTTT	TRBV30	TRBJ1-5	-	-
CASSRTANNEKLFF	TGTGCCAGTAGCAGGACCGCCAATAATGAAAAACTGTTTTTT	TRBV19	TRBJ1-4	few	-
CAWSGDGGEKLFF	TGTGCCTGGAGTGGGGACGGGGGAGAAAAACTGTTTTTT	TRBV30	TRBJ1-4	-	-
CAWSEQGLVTGELFF	TGTGCCTGGAGTGAACAGGGCCTGGTGACCGGGGAGCTGTTTTTT	TRBV30	TRBJ2-2	-	-